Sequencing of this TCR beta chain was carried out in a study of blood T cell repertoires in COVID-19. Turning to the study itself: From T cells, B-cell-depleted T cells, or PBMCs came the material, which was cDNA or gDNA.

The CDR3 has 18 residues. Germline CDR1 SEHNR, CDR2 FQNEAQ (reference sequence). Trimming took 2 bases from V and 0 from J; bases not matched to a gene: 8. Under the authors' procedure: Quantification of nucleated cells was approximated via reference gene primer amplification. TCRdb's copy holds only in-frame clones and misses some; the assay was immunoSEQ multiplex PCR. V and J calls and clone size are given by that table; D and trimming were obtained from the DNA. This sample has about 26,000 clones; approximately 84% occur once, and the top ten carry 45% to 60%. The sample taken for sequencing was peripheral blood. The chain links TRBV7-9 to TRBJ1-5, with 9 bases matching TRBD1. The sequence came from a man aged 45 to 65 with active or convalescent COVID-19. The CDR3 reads CASSLWTGDMYSNQPQHF. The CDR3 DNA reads TGTGCCAGCAGCTTATGGACAGGGGATATGTATAGCAATCAGCCCCAGCATTTT.